This is a list of T cell receptor beta chains from one sample in a study of OX40 agonist ivuxolimab in advanced cancers. The table came from immunoSEQ multiplex PCR; TCRdb's copy has only in-frame clones and leaves some out. The sample lists tens of thousands of clones; approximately 85% were seen once. The sequencing here drew on CD4+ or CD8+ T cells sorted from blood, taken in a trial of the OX40 agonist ivuxolimab. Source of these receptors: an adult with an advanced solid tumor such as melanoma, head and neck, liver or kidney cancer. Each CDR3 is given with its conserved first and last residue. Each record gives: V gene, CDR3 length, clone size, J gene, D gene, CDR3 protein, CDR3 DNA. D genes are given only for firm matches. Clone size is shown for a subset of rows, as once, few, many or a class of expanded clone.

>TRBV5-1|13|.|TRBJ1-1|.
CASSLASTGEAFF
TGCGCCAGCAGCTTGGCGTCAACAGGTGAAGCTTTCTTT
>TRBV10-3|12|few|TRBJ1-5|.
CAISDRDQPQHF
TGTGCCATCAGTGACAGGGATCAGCCCCAGCATTTT
>TRBV9|16|.|TRBJ2-7|TRBD1
CASSVDPGQGLGEQYF
TGTGCCAGCAGCGTAGATCCAGGACAGGGTCTGGGCGAGCAGTACTTC
>TRBV2|16|.|TRBJ2-3|.
CASSDGSVRGTDTQYF
TGTGCCAGCAGTGATGGGTCCGTGAGGGGCACAGATACGCAGTATTTT
>TRBV7-2|15|.|TRBJ1-5|.
CASSGGFYSNQPQHF
TGTGCCAGCAGCGGGGGGTTTTATAGCAATCAGCCCCAGCATTTT
>TRBV11-3|13|.|TRBJ1-2|TRBD1
CASSARTGFGYTF
TGTGCCAGCAGCGCGCGGACAGGGTTCGGCTACACCTTC
>TRBV5-6|15|.|TRBJ1-5|.
CASSLGTYSNQPQHF
TGTGCCAGCAGCTTGGGCACTTATAGCAATCAGCCCCAGCATTTT
>TRBV5-8|15|.|TRBJ2-7|TRBD1
CASSWMTGGRIVQYF
TGTGCCAGCAGCTGGATGACAGGGGGAAGGATAGTGCAGTACTTC
>TRBV15|16|.|TRBJ2-5|TRBD1
CATSRDEGQHQETQYF
TGTGCCACCAGCAGAGATGAGGGACAGCACCAAGAGACCCAGTACTTC
>TRBV7-3|14|few|TRBJ2-2|.
CASSPDTNTGELFF
TGTGCCAGCAGCCCTGACACGAACACCGGGGAGCTGTTTTTT
>TRBV4-3|17|.|TRBJ2-3|TRBD2
CASSLLGSSGSTDTQYF
TGCGCCAGCAGCCTCCTCGGATCTAGCGGGTCCACAGATACGCAGTATTTT
>TRBV11-3|12|.|TRBJ1-1|.
CASSLQGTEAFF
TGTGCCAGCAGCTTACAGGGCACTGAAGCTTTCTTT
>TRBV30|16|.|TRBJ1-2|TRBD1
CAWGPGTGSRYYGYTF
TGTGCCTGGGGACCCGGGACAGGGAGTCGGTATTATGGCTACACCTTC
>TRBV5-1|15|.|TRBJ2-1|.
CASSLADISYNEQFF
TGCGCCAGCAGCTTGGCGGACATCTCCTACAATGAGCAGTTCTTC
>TRBV7-9|17|.|TRBJ1-6|TRBD1
CASSSGTGRVENSPLHF
TGTGCCAGCAGCTCTGGGACAGGCCGGGTGGAGAATTCACCCCTCCACTTT
>TRBV7-9|15|.|TRBJ2-7|.
CASSLVPSYTYEQYF
TGTGCCAGCAGCTTAGTTCCCAGCTACACCTACGAGCAGTACTTC
>TRBV7-9|18|.|TRBJ2-3|TRBD1
CASSHPDRGCKGTDTQYF
TGTGCCAGCAGCCATCCAGACAGGGGTTGTAAGGGCACAGATACGCAGTATTTT
>TRBV7-9|16|.|TRBJ1-1|.
CASRQMKWGRDTEAFF
TGTGCCAGCAGACAAATGAAATGGGGAAGAGACACTGAAGCTTTCTTT
>TRBV9|16|.|TRBJ2-2|TRBD1
CASSSRGTANTGELFF
TGTGCCAGCAGCTCCCGTGGGACAGCGAACACCGGGGAGCTGTTTTTT
>TRBV21-1|17|few|TRBJ1-6|.
CASSTRPGRRRNSPLHF
TGTGCCAGCAGCACCCGGCCGGGACGGAGAAGGAATTCACCCCTCCACTTT
>TRBV30|12|.|TRBJ1-1|.
CAWSARGTEAFF
TGTGCCTGGAGTGCCAGGGGTACTGAAGCTTTCTTT
>TRBV7-9|15|.|TRBJ2-2|.
CASSFGGAATGELFF
TGTGCCAGCAGCTTCGGCGGAGCGGCCACCGGGGAGCTGTTTTTT